The 26 T cell receptor beta chains below all came from one sample that was sequenced in a study of post-analysis software for immune sequencing data. Study observations and caveats: Patients used several TRBV segments, including TRBV5-6, TRBV5-1 and TRBV20-1, more often than controls.

Their antigens remain unidentified. TCR beta cDNA libraries had unique molecular identifiers. TCRdb redid the calling of the PCR reads with MiXCR, one entry per CDR3 protein. The data hold 700,000 to 800,000 distinct CDR3 sequences, with 30% observed a single time. The sample was blood. The source of these receptors is a girl aged 5 to 17 with multiple sclerosis.

This clonotype was seen a handful of times. This chain links TRBV20-1 with TRBJ2-1, with 7 bases lining up with TRBD2. The germline V gene encodes CDR1 DFQATT and CDR2 SNEGSKA (reference sequence). After removal of 1 base from V and 9 bases from J, the junction contained 9 bases not matched to a gene. CDR3 length equals 14 residues. CDR3 sequence reads: CSARGQGGISEQFF. The CDR3 nucleotides read TGCAGTGCTAGAGGGCAGGGAGGGATCAGTGAGCAGTTCTTC.

CDR3 protein: CSVEDLVTRYGYTF. The DNA for the CDR3 is TGCAGCGTTGAGGATCTCGTCACTCGCTATGGCTACACCTTC. The chain uses TRBV29-1 and TRBJ1-2; no clear D. V shed 3 bases and J shed 4 bases, with 15 bases lying between them. The CDR3 covers 14 residues. The germline CDR1 and CDR2 sequences are SQVTM and ANQGSEA.

This clonotype was seen more than once but under ten times. This chain links TRBV5-5 with TRBJ2-2; D is undetermined. Germline assignment: CDR1 SGHKS and CDR2 YYEKEE (reference sequence). This CDR3 is built from 13 residues. The ends were cut back, 2 bases at V and 6 bases at J, with 8 bases in the middle. CDR3 sequence: CASSFEVAGELFF. The CDR3 DNA sequence: TGTGCCAGCAGCTTCGAGGTAGCCGGGGAGCTGTTTTTT.

V usage is TRBV20-1 and J usage is TRBJ2-1, with TRBD2 identical over 9 bases. V lost 0 bases and J lost 10; bases outside the gene matches: 13. Germline-derived CDR1 and CDR2 are DFQATT and SNEGSKA (reference sequence). This CDR3 contains 16 residues. CDR3 sequence reads: CSARDQGGRGRGEQFF. CDR3 DNA: TGCAGTGCTAGAGATCAGGGCGGGAGGGGTAGGGGAGAGCAGTTCTTC.

Turning to this clonotype: A single base separates this from a much larger clone, so it may be a read error. This sequence joins TRBV4-3 and TRBJ2-7, with 7 bases that match TRBD1. CDR3 length: 16 amino acids. CDR1 LGHNA and CDR2 YSLEER come from the germline V gene. V dropped 0 bases and J dropped 2; count of bases not matched to a gene: 7. CDR3 bases: TGCGCCAGCAGCCAAGATTGGGGGACAGACCCCTACGAGCAGTACTTC. Encoded protein: CASSQDWGTDPYEQYF.

This clonotype was counted a few times. This chain joins TRBV7-9 and TRBJ2-5, with D perhaps given as TRBD1 or TRBD2 (6 bases each). The DNA matches TRBJ2-7 better at its end, which makes the J call doubtful. Germline assignment: CDR1 SEHNR and CDR2 FQNEAQ (reference sequence). The CDR3 runs 18 residues. CDR3 amino acids: CASSFSGTLKGLFDEQYF. CDR3 sequence (DNA): TGTGCCAGCAGCTTCTCCGGGACACTTAAGGGACTTTTCGACGAGCAGTACTTC.

V is TRBV20-1 and J is TRBJ2-3; TRBD2 matches 12 bases. The CDR3 is made up of 19 amino acids. Per the germline V gene, CDR1 is DFQATT and CDR2 is SNEGSKA (reference sequence). CDR3: CSSGVGLAGGFRSGDTQYF. DNA for the CDR3: TGCAGCTCAGGGGTTGGGCTAGCGGGGGGGTTCCGGTCCGGTGATACGCAGTATTTT.

V gene TRBV20-1 combines with J gene TRBJ1-5; the D gene is possibly TRBD1 (5 bases). The V and J ends lost 3 bases and 0 bases respectively, with 12 bases between them. The CDR3 sequence is 15 residues long. CDR1 is DFQATT and CDR2 is SNEGSKA in the germline V gene (reference sequence). The CDR3 reads CSASEGVYSNQPQHF. The CDR3 DNA reads as TGCAGTGCTAGCGAAGGGGTCTATAGCAATCAGCCCCAGCATTTT.

This clonotype appeared a few times. The chain uses TRBV4-3 and TRBJ2-7, with 8 bases fitting TRBD2. This CDR3 has 16 amino acids. The V gene's germline CDR1 is LGHNA and CDR2 YSLEER. J lost 5 bases, V lost 4 bases, and 13 bases had no gene match. CDR3 sequence: CASSRAASILADEQYF. Here the CDR3 DNA reads TGCGCCAGCAGCCGAGCTGCGAGTATACTAGCGGACGAGCAGTACTTC.

The chain couples TRBV24-1 to TRBJ2-3, with no clear D. Germline V lookup: CDR1 KGHDR, CDR2 SFDVKD. Deletions cut 2 bases from V and 0 bases from J, with 14 bases between. The CDR3 sequence is 17 residues long. The CDR3 here is CATSDSLAPASTDTQYF. For the CDR3, the DNA is TGTGCCACCAGTGATTCACTGGCCCCGGCTAGCACAGATACGCAGTATTTT.

V is TRBV19 and J is TRBJ2-5; TRBD2 aligns across 7 bases. The CDR3 contains 14 residues. Germline lookup yields CDR1 LNHDA and CDR2 SQIVND (reference sequence). V trimming: 4 bases; J trimming: 5 bases; junction bases outside the gene matches: 7. CDR3 DNA sequence: TGTGCCAGTAGTACCGCCTGGGGAGGGGAGACCCAGTACTTC. Protein: CASSTAWGGETQYF.

The V gene is TRBV20-1, the J gene TRBJ2-1; 8 nucleotides line up with TRBD2. The V and J ends lost 4 bases and 4 bases, in that order; junction bases with no gene match: 3. Germline CDR1 reads DFQATT; CDR2 reads SNEGSKA (reference sequence). The CDR3 has 13 amino acids. The CDR3 region is CSAITSGYNEQFF. DNA for the CDR3: TGCAGTGCTATAACTAGCGGTTACAATGAGCAGTTCTTC.

This chain joins TRBV20-1 and TRBJ1-6; 8 bases line up with TRBD1. V dropped 6 bases and J dropped 8; count of bases not matched to a gene: 9. This CDR3 spans 14 amino acids. Germline assignment: CDR1 DFQATT and CDR2 SNEGSKA (reference sequence). As DNA, the CDR3 is TGCAGTGCGAAGACAGGGGTATACGATTCACCCCTCCACTTT. It encodes CSAKTGVYDSPLHF.

The chain carries TRBV5-1 and TRBJ2-2, with TRBD2 identical over 7 bases. The length of the CDR3 is 16 residues. Germline V gene sequence: CDR1 SGHRS, CDR2 YFSETQ. With V trimmed by 1 base and J by 1 base, 4 bases remained unmatched. CDR3 DNA sequence: TGCGCCAGCAGCTTGCGCGGGAGAGAGAACACCGGGGAGCTGTTTTTT. It specifies CASSLRGRENTGELFF. The full variable domain, its missing parts supplied by reference TRBV5-1 and TRBJ2-2, is KAGVTQTPRYLIKTRGQQVTLSCSPISGHRSVSWYQQTPGQGLQFLFEYFSETQRNKGNFPGRFSGRQFSNSRSEMNVSTLELGDSALYLCASSLRGRENTGELFFGEGSRLTVL.

This clonotype was seen only a few times. The chain has TRBV15 and TRBJ1-2, with 8 bases that match TRBD1. Trimming removed 6 bases from V and 2 bases from J; junction bases left unmatched: 8. Germline values: CDR1 LNHNV, CDR2 YYDKDF (reference sequence). The CDR3 is 15 amino acids. This chain's CDR3 is CATRRGQAQNYGYTF. The DNA for the CDR3 is TGTGCCACCAGGAGGGGACAGGCCCAAAACTATGGCTACACCTTC.

This rearrangement joins TRBV29-1 to TRBJ2-7; D gene ambiguous. V lost 7 bases and J 0 bases, leaving 7 bases between the germline ends. The CDR3 contains 11 residues. In germline, CDR1 is SQVTM, CDR2 ANQGSEA. The CDR3 DNA reads as TGCAGCGGGGGAACCTCCTACGAGCAGTACTTC. Its protein product is CSGGTSYEQYF.

The chain joins TRBV10-3 to TRBJ2-1; 12 bases line up with TRBD2. J gave up 8 bases and V 4 bases, and 3 bases lay outside the gene matches. The germline V gene has CDR1 ENHRY and CDR2 SYGVKD. The CDR3 loop spans 14 amino acids. The CDR3 DNA sequence: TGTGCCATCAGTGGACTAGCGGGAGCGGATGAGCAGTTCTTC. This gives the protein CAISGLAGADEQFF.

In its sample, this clonotype was seen a few times. This chain joins TRBV7-2 and TRBJ2-5; D is undetermined. CDR1 and CDR2 from the germline V gene are SGHTA and FQGNSA. The CDR3 runs 15 residues. V dropped 4 bases and J dropped 7 bases, with 19 bases sitting between them. The CDR3 sequence: CASSSTPDPGRTQYF. The CDR3 bases are TGTGCCAGCAGCTCGACCCCGGACCCAGGACGGACCCAGTACTTC.

The chain recombines TRBV9 with TRBJ2-2; D is ambiguous. V dropped 6 bases and J dropped 0 bases, with 6 bases sitting between them. The CDR3 is 13 residues long. From germline, CDR1 is SGDLS and CDR2 YYNGEE. CDR3 protein: CASTQPNTGELFF. As DNA, the CDR3 is TGTGCCAGCACGCAGCCGAACACCGGGGAGCTGTTTTTT.

This clonotype was detected only a few times. This chain uses TRBV20-1 with TRBJ2-1; D ambiguous. CDR3 size: 12 residues. Deletions cut 3 bases from V and 6 bases from J, with 9 bases between. Looked up from germline, CDR1 is DFQATT and CDR2 is SNEGSKA (reference sequence). The DNA of the CDR3 is TGCAGTGCTAGCCCCGCATTCAATGAGCAGTTCTTC. Translation: CSASPAFNEQFF.

V is TRBV20-1 and J is TRBJ1-5; D perhaps matches TRBD1 (6 bases). Trimming removed 8 bases from V and 1 base from J, with 12 bases in between. Germline V CDR1 and CDR2: DFQATT, SNEGSKA (reference sequence). CDR3 length equals 13 residues. The CDR3 DNA sequence: TGCAGTACACAGGGCCTGAGCAATCAGCCCCAGCATTTT. As protein: CSTQGLSNQPQHF.

A remark on this clonotype: Germline and junction disagree at one end, which may indicate a read error. This chain joins TRBV14 and TRBJ1-5; D not resolved. This CDR3 is built from 16 residues. Germline loops: CDR1 SGHDN, CDR2 FVKESK. CDR3 sequence: CASSQDVAARHQPQHF. DNA for the CDR3: TGCGCCAGCAGCCAAGATGTGGCAGCGAGACATCAGCCCCAGCATTTT.

This clonotype has just a few counts. The chain joins TRBV7-6 to TRBJ2-5; D is uncertain. CDR1 is SGHVS and CDR2 is FNYEAQ in the germline V gene. This CDR3 comprises 17 residues. Trimming left V 5 bases short and J 3 bases short, with 22 bases between. The CDR3 coding sequence is TGTGCCAGCAGCGCTATGGTCCCCGCGTCCCTCAAAGAGACCCAGTACTTC. Its protein is CASSAMVPASLKETQYF. Variable domain in full (rest from reference TRBV7-6 and TRBJ2-5): GAGVSQSPRYKVTKRGQDVALRCDPISGHVSLYWYRQALGQGPEFLTYFNYEAQQDKSGLPNDRFSAERPEGSISTLTIQRTEQRDSAMYRCASSAMVPASLKETQYFGPGTRLLVL.

CDR3 DNA: TGTGCCAGCAGTTGGACGGCATCTGGAAACACCATATATTTT. Its protein is CASSWTASGNTIYF. The chain joins TRBV12-3 or TRBV12-4 to TRBJ1-3; no clear D. The V and J ends lost 4 bases and 1 base respectively, with 8 bases between them. This CDR3 is 14 amino acids long.

There are a few counts of this clonotype. V usage is TRBV6-2 or TRBV6-3 and J usage is TRBJ1-5; the D gene is possibly TRBD1 (5 bases). The ends were cut back, 8 bases at V and 0 bases at J, with 20 bases in the middle. This CDR3 region has 17 residues. CDR1 is MNHEY, CDR2 SVGEGT, per germline. The CDR3 is CASWGGDSSDSNQPQHF. CDR3 coding DNA: TGTGCCAGCTGGGGGGGAGACAGTTCGGATAGCAATCAGCCCCAGCATTTT.

This clonotype appeared a few times. V usage is TRBV12-3 or TRBV12-4 and J usage is TRBJ1-2; 7 nucleotides match TRBD1. V was pared by 4 bases and J by 4 bases, with 3 bases of the junction left unmatched. This CDR3 spans 13 amino acids. CDR3 region: CASSSRQGYGYTF. The CDR3 nucleotides are TGTGCCAGCAGTTCACGACAGGGCTATGGCTACACCTTC.